What follows are 13 T cell receptor beta chains derived from one specimen sequenced in a study of control samples from healthy donors and cancer patients. Generated by immunoSEQ multiplex PCR, the TCRdb table keeps only in-frame clones and is missing some. In the table there are about 180,000 clones, about nine tenths of which are singletons. Sequencing was performed on blood. All receptors come from a woman aged 35 to 49 in good health.

This sequence joins TRBV27 and TRBJ2-5; the D gene is possibly TRBD1 (6 bases). Trimming took 5 bases from V and 1 from J, leaving 14 bases between them. CDR3 length: 15 amino acids. The germline CDR1 and CDR2 sequences are MNHEY and SMNVEV (reference sequence). CDR3 sequence reads: CASSPRQETQETQYF. For the CDR3, the DNA is TGTGCCAGCAGTCCCCGACAGGAGACCCAAGAGACCCAGTACTTC.

Notes on this clone: The same CDR3 is also encoded by other DNA sequences in this sample. The gene calls are TRBV5-1 and TRBJ1-5, with unresolved D. Trimming took 4 bases from V and 0 from J, leaving 5 bases between them. CDR3 length: 13 residues. Germline CDR1 reads SGHRS; CDR2 reads YFSETQ. The CDR3 DNA reads TGCGCCAGCAGCCCCGATAGCAATCAGCCCCAGCATTTT. This gives the protein CASSPDSNQPQHF.

This sequence joins TRBV7-8 and TRBJ2-5; TRBD1 aligns across 8 bases. V gave up 1 base and J gave up 6 bases; unmatched junction bases: 7. The length of the CDR3 is 15 residues. Per germline, CDR1 SGHVS and CDR2 FQNEAQ. CDR3: CASSLEGQVTKTQYF. The CDR3 nucleotides read TGTGCCAGCAGCTTAGAGGGACAGGTGACGAAGACCCAGTACTTC.

In its sample, this clone was seen once. This chain uses TRBV27 with TRBJ2-1; 10 bases map to TRBD1. The J segment lost 9 bases and the V segment lost 2 bases, leaving 10 bases of the junction unmatched. The CDR3 spans 16 residues. CDR1 and CDR2 (germline): MNHEY, SMNVEV (reference sequence). The CDR3 here is CASSLTRQGAAGEQFF. In nucleotides, the CDR3 is TGTGCCAGCAGTTTAACGAGACAGGGGGCGGCGGGTGAGCAGTTCTTC.

This clone was seen more than once but under ten times. This chain uses TRBV11-2 with TRBJ2-5; no clear D. This CDR3 contains 13 residues. V was clipped by 0 bases and J by 2 bases, with 4 bases between them. The V gene's germline CDR1 is SGHAT and CDR2 FQNNGV. The CDR3 sequence is CASSLEIQETQYF. The DNA for the CDR3 is TGTGCCAGCAGCTTAGAAATTCAAGAGACCCAGTACTTC.

This chain links TRBV21-1 with TRBJ1-4; the tabulated D call, TRBD1, remains unverified against the DNA. TRBV21-1 constitutes a pseudogene. CDR3 length equals 16 residues. The CDR3 spells CASSKGGDRGREKLFF. The CDR3 DNA reads TGTGCCAGCAGCAAAGGGGGAGACAGGGGAAGAGAAAAACTGTTTTTT.

The V call is TRBV5-6, the J call TRBJ1-5; TRBD1 is a possible D gene (6 bases). V gave up 2 bases and J gave up 0 bases, with 9 bases separating them. In germline, CDR1 is SGHDT, CDR2 YYEEEE. The length of the CDR3 is 15 residues. The CDR3 reads CASSFGQNSNQPQHF. CDR3 coding DNA: TGTGCCAGCAGCTTTGGACAGAATAGCAATCAGCCCCAGCATTTT.

The chain carries TRBV27 and TRBJ2-3; D possibly uses TRBD1 or TRBD2 (5 bases each). The V end was cut by 5 bases, the J end by 1 base, with 28 bases between. The CDR3 loop spans 20 amino acids. CDR1 is MNHEY, CDR2 SMNVEV, per germline (reference sequence). The CDR3 DNA follows: TGTGCCAGCAGTCCCTCAAGTGGGTACGGGGCTAGACCCCGCACAGATACGCAGTATTTT. It specifies CASSPSSGYGARPRTDTQYF.

The CDR3 loop is CASSPPGSQGGNQPQHF. CDR3 DNA: TGTGCCAGCTCACCACCGGGATCCCAGGGTGGCAATCAGCCCCAGCATTTT. The genes are TRBV18 and TRBJ1-5; tentatively, D is TRBD1 (5 bases). From germline, CDR1 is KGHSH and CDR2 LQKENI. Between the trimmed V and J ends, which lost 0 bases and 2 bases, there was a span of 14 bases. CDR3 length: 17 residues.

The table lists this clone with a few counts. V and J are TRBV7-9 and TRBJ1-5; no clear D. Trimming took off 1 base at V and 6 bases at J, with 13 bases between the two ends. This CDR3 region has 15 residues. CDR1 is SEHNR, CDR2 FQNEAQ, per germline (reference sequence). The CDR3 loop is CASSLDSRLVQPQHF. CDR3 DNA: TGTGCCAGCAGCTTAGATTCCAGGTTGGTTCAGCCCCAGCATTTT.

The chain uses TRBV14 and TRBJ1-5, with D unclear. V lost 4 bases to trimming and J lost 2 bases, with 6 bases between them. The CDR3 is made up of 13 amino acids. From germline, CDR1 is SGHDN and CDR2 FVKESK. The CDR3 here is CASSPGGNQPQHF. DNA for the CDR3: TGTGCCAGCAGCCCCGGGGGCAATCAGCCCCAGCATTTT.

This clone showed up just once. The V gene is TRBV10-3, the J gene TRBJ2-1; 11 nucleotides match TRBD2. The CDR3 covers 17 residues. With 4 bases clipped from V and 8 bases from J, the junction kept 13 bases outside the gene matches. Germline lookup yields CDR1 ENHRY and CDR2 SYGVKD. This CDR3 is CAISGPVGSGGAYEQFF. As DNA, the CDR3 is TGTGCCATCAGTGGGCCGGTTGGTAGCGGGGGGGCTTATGAGCAGTTCTTC.

DNA for the CDR3: TGCGCCAGCAGCCAAGCCCCAGGGGAGATCTATGGCTACACCTTC. It translates to CASSQAPGEIYGYTF. V and J are TRBV4-1 and TRBJ1-2; D might be TRBD1 (6 bases). The CDR3 is 15 amino acids. Trimming took 1 base from V and 4 from J, leaving 13 bases between them. Germline V gene data show CDR1 as MGHRA and CDR2 as YSYEKL.